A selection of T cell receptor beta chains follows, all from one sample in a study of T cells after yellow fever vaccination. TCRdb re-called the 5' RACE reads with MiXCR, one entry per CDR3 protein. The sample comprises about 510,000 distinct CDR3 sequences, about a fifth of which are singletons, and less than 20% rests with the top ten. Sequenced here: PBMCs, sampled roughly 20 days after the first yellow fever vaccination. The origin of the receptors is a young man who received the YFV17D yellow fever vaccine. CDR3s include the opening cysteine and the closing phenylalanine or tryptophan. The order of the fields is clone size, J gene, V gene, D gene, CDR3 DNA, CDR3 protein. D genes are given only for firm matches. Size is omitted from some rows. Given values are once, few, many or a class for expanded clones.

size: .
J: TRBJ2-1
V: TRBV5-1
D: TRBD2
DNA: TGCGCCAGCAGGGCACTAGCGGACACGTACAATGAGCAGTTCTTC
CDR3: CASRALADTYNEQFF

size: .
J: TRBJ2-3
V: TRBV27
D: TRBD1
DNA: TGTGCCAGCAGTTCGGGACAGGGATTTACGCAGTATTTT
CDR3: CASSSGQGFTQYF

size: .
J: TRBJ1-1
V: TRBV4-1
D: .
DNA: TGCGCCAGCAGCCCCATTGGCAGGGCCTTTAACACTGAAGCTTTCTTT
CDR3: CASSPIGRAFNTEAFF

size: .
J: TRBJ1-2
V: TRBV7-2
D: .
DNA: TGTGCCAGCAGCTTAGGATTAGCCTCTAGTGGCTACACCTTC
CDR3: CASSLGLASSGYTF

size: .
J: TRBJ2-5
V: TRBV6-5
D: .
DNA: TGTGCCAGCAGTTACTCGGCGGGGAGGGAGACCCAGTACTTC
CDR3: CASSYSAGRETQYF

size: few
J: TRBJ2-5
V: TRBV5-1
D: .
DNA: TGCGCCAGCAGCTTGTGGTTGTATGACGAGACCCAGTACTTC
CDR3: CASSLWLYDETQYF

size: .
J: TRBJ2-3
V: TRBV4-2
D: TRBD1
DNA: TGTGCCAGCAGCCCCATAGCAGGGGGTATAGATACGCAGTATTTT
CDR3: CASSPIAGGIDTQYF

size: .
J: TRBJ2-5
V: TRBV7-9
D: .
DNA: TGTGCCAGCAGCTTAGTGAGAGACGGCGAGGAGGCCCAGTACTTC
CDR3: CASSLVRDGEEAQYF

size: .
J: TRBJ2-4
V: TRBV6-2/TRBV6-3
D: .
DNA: TGTGCCAGCGGTCTGGGGGGGCACATTCAGTACTTC
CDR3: CASGLGGHIQYF

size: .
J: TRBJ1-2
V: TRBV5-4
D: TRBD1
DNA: TGTGCCAGCAGTTCGGCCGGGACAGCAGCTAACTATGGCTACACCTTC
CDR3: CASSSAGTAANYGYTF

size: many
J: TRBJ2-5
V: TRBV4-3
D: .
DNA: TGCGCCAGCAGCCAAGTTACGGGTGAGGAGACCCAGTACTTC
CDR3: CASSQVTGEETQYF

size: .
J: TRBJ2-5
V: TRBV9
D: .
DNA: TGTGCCAGCAGCGCCGCAGGGGTAGAAGAGACCCAGTACTTC
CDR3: CASSAAGVEETQYF

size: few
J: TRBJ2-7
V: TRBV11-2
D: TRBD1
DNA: TGTGCCAGCAGCCAAGGACAGGTCGCCTACGAGCAGTACTTC
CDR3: CASSQGQVAYEQYF

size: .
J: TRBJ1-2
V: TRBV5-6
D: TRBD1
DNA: TGTGCCAGCATCGGGACCGGGACAGGGTTTGGCTACACCTTC
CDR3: CASIGTGTGFGYTF

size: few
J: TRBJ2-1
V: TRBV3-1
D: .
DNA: TGTGCCAGCAGCTTAACAGGGTATCCCTACAATGAGCAGTTCTTC
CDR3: CASSLTGYPYNEQFF

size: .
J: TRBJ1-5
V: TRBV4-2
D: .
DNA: TGTGCCAGCAGCCAAGCGGGTGGAGATCAGCCCCAGCATTTT
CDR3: CASSQAGGDQPQHF

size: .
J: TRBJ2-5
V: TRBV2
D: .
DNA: TGTGCCAGCTCGCTCAGGGGAACCTTGCAAGAGACCCAGTACTTC
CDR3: CASSLRGTLQETQYF

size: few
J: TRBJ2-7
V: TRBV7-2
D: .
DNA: TGTGCCAGCACCGTGGGAGGTAACTCCTACGAGCAGTACTTC
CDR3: CASTVGGNSYEQYF

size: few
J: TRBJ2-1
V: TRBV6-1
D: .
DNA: TGTGCCAGCAGCGATCGACCCACCCACAATGAGCAGTTCTTC
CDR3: CASSDRPTHNEQFF

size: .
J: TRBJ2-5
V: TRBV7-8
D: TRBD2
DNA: TGTGCCAGCAGCCACTGGACTAGCGGGGGGGCCAGGGAGACCCAGTACTTC
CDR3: CASSHWTSGGARETQYF

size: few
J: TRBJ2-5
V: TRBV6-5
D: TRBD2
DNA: TGTGCCAGCAGTTTACTAGCGGAAGAGACCCAGTACTTC
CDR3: CASSLLAEETQYF

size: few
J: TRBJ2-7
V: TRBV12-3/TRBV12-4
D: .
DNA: TGTGCCAGCAGCCTGACGCGCGTAGTCGAGCAGTACTTC
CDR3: CASSLTRVVEQYF

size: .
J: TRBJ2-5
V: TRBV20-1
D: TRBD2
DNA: TGCAGTGCTAGAGATAACCCTAGCGGGGAGGAGACCCAGTACTTC
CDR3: CSARDNPSGEETQYF

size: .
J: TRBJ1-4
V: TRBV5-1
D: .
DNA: TGCGCCAGCAGCCCGGGAGTCGAGGAAAAACTGTTTTTT
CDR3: CASSPGVEEKLFF

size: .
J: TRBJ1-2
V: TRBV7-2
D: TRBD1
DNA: TGTGCCAGCAGCCGACAGGGACAGGTTTATGGCTACACCTTC
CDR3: CASSRQGQVYGYTF

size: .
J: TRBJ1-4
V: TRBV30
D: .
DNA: TGTGCCTGGACACCTGAAAAACTGTTTTTT
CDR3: CAWTPEKLFF

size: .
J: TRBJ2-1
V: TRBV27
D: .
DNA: TGTGCCAGCAGTTCTTGGGGCGGGAATGAGCAGTTCTTC
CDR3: CASSSWGGNEQFF

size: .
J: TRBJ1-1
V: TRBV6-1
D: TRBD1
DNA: TGTGCCAGCAGCTCGAGGGACAGGAGAAAGAGCACTGAAGCTTTCTTT
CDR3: CASSSRDRRKSTEAFF

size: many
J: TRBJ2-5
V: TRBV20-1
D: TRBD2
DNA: TGCAGCGCTAGAGCGGGGGGGCAAGAGACCCAGTACTTC
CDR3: CSARAGGQETQYF

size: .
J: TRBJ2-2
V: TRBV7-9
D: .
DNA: TGTGCCAGCACCATCAGTACCGGGGAGCTGTTTTTT
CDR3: CASTISTGELFF